Following are 30 T cell receptor beta chains from one sample sequenced in a study of blood T cell repertoires in COVID-19. Some clones are missing from TCRdb's copy, which holds only in-frame ones; the method was immunoSEQ multiplex PCR. This repertoire shows about 120,000 clones, about 80% found once; its top ten account for 5% to 8%. Sequencing was done on a sample of peripheral blood. The source of these receptors is a man between 65 and 80 years old with acute or convalescent COVID-19.

This chain connects TRBV9 to TRBJ2-7; 8 positions match TRBD2. The CDR3 sequence is 15 residues long. The V gene end was trimmed by 0 bases and the J gene end by 6 bases; junction bases not matched to a gene: 8. Germline V gene lookup returns CDR1 SGDLS and CDR2 YYNGEE. CDR3 amino acids: CASSVGTGGRLEQYF. As DNA, the CDR3 is TGTGCCAGCAGCGTAGGGACGGGAGGGCGACTCGAGCAGTACTTC.

This rearrangement joins TRBV2 to TRBJ2-1, with TRBD2 matching 7 bases. The CDR3 is 14 amino acids. V dropped 9 bases and J dropped 5; count of bases not matched to a gene: 10. Per the germline V gene, CDR1 is SNHLY and CDR2 is FYNNEI. The CDR3 protein is CASRGGSFDNEQFF. The DNA for the CDR3 is TGTGCCAGTCGGGGCGGGAGTTTTGACAATGAGCAGTTCTTC.

This clone has more than one count but fewer than ten. The rearrangement uses TRBV18 and TRBJ2-5; TRBD2 agrees at 12 bases. The CDR3 consists of 16 residues. CDR1 and CDR2 (germline): KGHSH, LQKENI. Unmatched junction bases numbered 8, after V lost 5 bases and J lost 4 bases. For the CDR3, the DNA is TGTGCCAGCTCATCTCTACTAGCGGGGGGCGGAGAGACCCAGTACTTC. As protein: CASSSLLAGGGETQYF.

This clone was detected only once. The chain links TRBV5-5 to TRBJ2-1; D is possibly TRBD2 (5 bases). Trimming shortened V by 1 base and J by 11 bases, and 7 bases separated the two germline ends. The CDR3 length is 11 residues. CDR1 and CDR2 from the germline V gene are SGHKS and YYEKEE (reference sequence). This CDR3 reads CASSLLGKQFF. CDR3 bases: TGTGCCAGCAGCTTGCTCGGGAAGCAGTTCTTC.

The J gene is TRBJ1-1, the V gene TRBV16, with D possibly TRBD1 on 6 matching bases. V was pared by 4 bases and J by 5 bases, with 14 bases between. Germline V gene lookup returns CDR1 KGHSY and CDR2 FQNENV. This CDR3 contains 14 residues. CDR3 sequence: CASSLQGDGTEAFF. The DNA of the CDR3 is TGTGCCAGCAGCCTACAGGGTGATGGGACTGAAGCTTTCTTT.

The chain links TRBV11-2 to TRBJ2-5; D is perhaps TRBD2 (6 bases). V lost 5 bases and J 1 base, leaving 14 bases between the germline ends. Germline loops: CDR1 SGHAT, CDR2 FQNNGV. There are 15 residues in the CDR3. The CDR3 nucleotides read TGTGCCAGCAGCCGTGGGACGGGACTCCAAGAGACCCAGTACTTC. Amino acid sequence: CASSRGTGLQETQYF. Combining the CDR3 with reference TRBV11-2 and TRBJ2-5 gives the whole variable domain EAGVAQSPRYKIIEKRQSVAFWCNPISGHATLYWYQQILGQGPKLLIQFQNNGVVDDSQLPKDRFSAERLKGVDSTLKIQPAKLEDSAVYLCASSRGTGLQETQYFGPGTRLLVL.

This chain uses TRBV6-9 with TRBJ2-1; no definite D call. CDR1 and CDR2 from the germline V gene are MNHGY and SVAAGI. Trimming removed 2 bases at V and 10 bases at J, with 6 bases between. The CDR3 runs 11 residues. The DNA for the CDR3 is TGTGCCAGCAGTTATGAGGCCGAGCAGTTCTTC. Translation: CASSYEAEQFF.

V and J are TRBV5-6 and TRBJ1-1; the D gene is possibly TRBD1 (6 bases). V lost 0 bases and J 2 bases, leaving 11 bases between the germline ends. Germline values: CDR1 SGHDT, CDR2 YYEEEE. This CDR3 region has 15 residues. The CDR3 is CASSLDTGINTEAFF. The DNA for the CDR3 is TGTGCCAGCAGCTTGGATACAGGGATCAACACTGAAGCTTTCTTT.

This sequence joins TRBV6-6 and TRBJ2-7; 9 bases match TRBD2. CDR3 length: 15 residues. V was pared by 0 bases and J by 3 bases, with 3 bases of the junction left unmatched. From germline, CDR1 is MNHNY and CDR2 SVGAGI (reference sequence). The DNA of the CDR3 is TGTGCCAGCAGTTACTCGGGCGGGGGGGGCTACGAGCAGTACTTC. Its protein product is CASSYSGGGGYEQYF.

The genes are TRBV7-2 and TRBJ1-4; 9 nucleotides match TRBD1. V dropped 5 bases and J dropped 7; count of bases not matched to a gene: 8. The CDR3 has 15 residues. CDR1 and CDR2 (germline): SGHTA, FQGNSA. CDR3 loop: CASSARQGGSEKLFF. The CDR3 DNA reads TGTGCCAGCAGCGCCCGACAGGGGGGGAGTGAAAAACTGTTTTTT.

The J gene is TRBJ2-2, the V gene TRBV29-1; the match to TRBD1 covers 7 bases. CDR3 length equals 14 residues. With 6 bases clipped from V and 4 bases from J, the junction kept 8 bases outside the gene matches. From germline, CDR1 is SQVTM and CDR2 ANQGSEA. Written as DNA, the CDR3 is TGCAGCGTGCATACAGGGGCGCCCACCGGGGAGCTGTTTTTT. Encoded protein: CSVHTGAPTGELFF.

Regarding this clone: Other DNA sequences of this sample code for an identical CDR3. The J gene is TRBJ2-2, the V gene TRBV25-1, with D possibly being TRBD1 (5 bases). The CDR3 is 15 residues long. In germline, CDR1 is MGHDK, CDR2 SYGVNS. Trimming took 2 bases from V and 3 from J, leaving 10 bases between them. For the CDR3, the DNA is TGTGCCAGCAGTGAACTTTCCAGGGACACCGGGGAGCTGTTTTTT. Translation gives CASSELSRDTGELFF.

This clone was observed a few times. The chain has TRBV5-4 and TRBJ2-6, with 7 nucleotides matching TRBD2. The V gene end was trimmed by 0 bases and the J gene end by 0 bases; junction bases not matched to a gene: 3. Germline loops: CDR1 SGHNT, CDR2 YYREEE (reference sequence). This CDR3 contains 17 residues. CDR3 loop: CASSLGGGSSGANVLTF. Written as DNA, the CDR3 is TGTGCCAGCAGCTTGGGGGGAGGGTCCTCTGGGGCCAACGTCCTGACTTTC. The full variable domain, with the rest looked up from reference TRBV5-4 and TRBJ2-6, is ETGVTQSPTHLIKTRGQQVTLRCSSQSGHNTVSWYQQALGQGPQFIFQYYREEENGRGNFPPRFSGLQFPNYSSELNVNALELDDSALYLCASSLGGGSSGANVLTFGAGSRLTVL.

Here the CDR3 reads CASSVETGVRTEAFF. The CDR3 DNA reads TGTGCCAGCAGCGTAGAAACAGGAGTACGGACTGAAGCTTTCTTT. The chain uses TRBV9 and TRBJ1-1, with D possibly being TRBD1 (5 bases). This CDR3 contains 15 residues. Germline V gives CDR1 SGDLS, CDR2 YYNGEE. V lost 0 bases and J 5 bases, leaving 14 bases between the germline ends. The full variable domain, in which reference TRBV9 and TRBJ1-1 provide the parts outside the CDR3, is DSGVTQTPKHLITATGQRVTLRCSPRSGDLSVYWYQQSLDQGLQFLIQYYNGEERAKGNILERFSAQQFPDLHSELNLSSLELGDSALYFCASSVETGVRTEAFFGQGTRLTVV.

The V call is TRBV28, the J call TRBJ1-3; D not certain. The V gene lost 6 bases and the J gene lost 3 bases, with 6 bases spanning the gap. This CDR3 has 12 amino acids. Germline assignment: CDR1 MDHEN and CDR2 SYDVKM. CDR3 bases: TGTGCCAGCAGCATCAATGGAAACACCATATATTTT. Translation gives CASSINGNTIYF.

This clone was seen only once. The rearrangement uses TRBV28 and TRBJ2-7; 8 nucleotides match TRBD2. Per germline, CDR1 MDHEN and CDR2 SYDVKM. V trimming: 5 bases; J trimming: 2 bases; junction bases outside the gene matches: 11. The CDR3 length is 16 residues. CDR3 bases: TGTGCCAGCAGTCCCGGGGGGGGCGGGAGACCCTACGAGCAGTACTTC. This encodes CASSPGGGGRPYEQYF.

The V and J genes are TRBV6-5 and TRBJ2-7; tentatively, D is TRBD1 (5 bases). The germline CDR1 and CDR2 sequences are MNHEY and SVGAGI. Trimming cost V 2 bases and J 3 bases, with 17 bases left between them. This CDR3 region has 16 residues. The chain's CDR3 is CASSYVPGIHDYEQYF. Here the CDR3 DNA reads TGTGCCAGCAGTTACGTCCCAGGGATTCACGACTACGAGCAGTACTTC.

V usage is TRBV18 and J usage is TRBJ1-4; D is uncertain. In germline, CDR1 is KGHSH, CDR2 LQKENI. CDR3 length equals 13 residues. V lost 3 bases and J 8 bases, leaving 10 bases between the germline ends. The CDR3, as DNA: TGTGCCAGCTCACCTGGGGAGGAAGAAAAACTGTTTTTT. As protein: CASSPGEEEKLFF.

The chain employs TRBV6-6 and TRBJ1-2; D might be TRBD1 (5 bases). The germline V gene encodes CDR1 MNHNY and CDR2 SVGAGI (reference sequence). The germline V and J ends were trimmed by 6 bases and 0 bases, with 11 bases remaining between them. The CDR3 loop spans 14 amino acids. In DNA form, the CDR3 reads TGTGCCAGCAGCCCACTGACAGCTAACTATGGCTACACCTTC. Amino acid sequence: CASSPLTANYGYTF.

About this clone itself: Other DNA sequences of this sample code for an identical CDR3. This sequence joins TRBV7-2 and TRBJ2-2; possible D gene TRBD1, 5 bases. V lost 1 base, J lost 1 base, and 7 bases lay in between. This CDR3 has 15 amino acids. Germline loops: CDR1 SGHTA, CDR2 FQGNSA. The CDR3 DNA sequence: TGTGCCAGCAGCTTAGGGGGCCAGAACACCGGGGAGCTGTTTTTT. Its translation is CASSLGGQNTGELFF.

The chain couples TRBV18 to TRBJ2-7; TRBD1 is a possible D gene (6 bases). The V gene lost 3 bases and the J gene lost 1 base, with 10 bases spanning the gap. Germline V gene data show CDR1 as KGHSH and CDR2 as LQKENI. CDR3 length: 14 amino acids. CDR3 nucleotide sequence: TGTGCCAGCTCACCTGGGACACCTTCCTACGAGCAGTACTTC. Residues: CASSPGTPSYEQYF.

This clone turned up a few times. Written as DNA, the CDR3 is TGCGCCAGCAGCCTGGGGGGAGCAGGGAGGTTTAATAACTATGGCTACACCTTC. Its protein is CASSLGGAGRFNNYGYTF. The J gene is TRBJ1-2, the V gene TRBV4-1, with a weak D call TRBD1 (5 bases). CDR1 and CDR2 (germline): MGHRA, YSYEKL. Deletions cut 4 bases from V and 1 base from J, with 22 bases between. This CDR3 comprises 18 residues.

The rearrangement joins TRBV13 to TRBJ1-2; D perhaps matches TRBD1 (5 bases). The CDR3 has 14 residues. CDR1 and CDR2 from the germline V gene are PRHDT and FYEKMQ (reference sequence). V was cut by 2 bases and J by 4 bases, with 11 bases left in between. The CDR3 region is CASSLWTTSYGYTF. The CDR3 nucleotides are TGTGCCAGCAGCTTATGGACAACCTCCTATGGCTACACCTTC.

The V and J genes are TRBV27 and TRBJ1-5; TRBD1 aligns across 7 bases. V lost 9 bases and J lost 2; bases outside the gene matches: 1. Germline V gives CDR1 MNHEY, CDR2 SMNVEV (reference sequence). This CDR3 has 12 amino acids. This CDR3 is CASGQGNQPQHF. The DNA of the CDR3 is TGTGCCAGTGGACAGGGCAATCAGCCCCAGCATTTT.

This clone was seen once. The chain has TRBV13 and TRBJ2-1; maybe TRBD2 (7 bases). V lost 5 bases and J 2 bases, leaving 16 bases between the germline ends. This CDR3 is built from 16 residues. The germline CDR1 and CDR2 sequences are PRHDT and FYEKMQ (reference sequence). The CDR3 DNA follows: TGTGCCAGCAGCCGTCAGGGCGGGGGCGCCTACAATGAGCAGTTCTTC. Protein: CASSRQGGGAYNEQFF.

This clone was seen more than once but under ten times. The rearrangement uses TRBV3-1 (or the pseudogene TRBV3-2) and TRBJ1-2, with D possibly matching TRBD1 (6 bases). Trimming removed 1 base from V and 3 bases from J, with 9 bases in between. From germline, CDR1 is LGHDT and CDR2 YNNKEL (reference sequence). CDR3 length: 14 amino acids. The CDR3 here is CASSQVQGHYGYTF. CDR3 nucleotide sequence: TGTGCCAGCAGCCAAGTACAGGGCCACTATGGCTACACCTTC.

In its sample, this clone was seen a few times. The V gene is TRBV6-6, the J gene TRBJ2-1, with a weak D call TRBD2 (5 bases). Looked up from germline, CDR1 is MNHNY and CDR2 is SVGAGI (reference sequence). Between the trimmed V and J ends, which lost 5 bases and 6 bases, there was a span of 14 bases. The CDR3 runs 14 residues. The CDR3 DNA reads TGTGCCAGCAGTCTTTCGGGATTGGTCAATGAGCAGTTCTTC. It translates to CASSLSGLVNEQFF.

This chain's CDR3 is CASSLDPGTGDYNEQFF. CDR3 bases: TGTGCCAGCAGCTTAGATCCCGGGACAGGGGATTACAATGAGCAGTTCTTC. The chain combines TRBV11-2 with TRBJ2-1; 10 bases are a match to TRBD1. The germline gives CDR1 SGHAT, CDR2 FQNNGV. The V and J ends lost 0 bases and 4 bases, in that order; junction bases with no gene match: 6. The CDR3 totals 17 residues.

The chain combines TRBV5-1 with TRBJ2-2; possible D gene TRBD2, 6 bases. This CDR3 has 14 amino acids. Trimming pared 4 bases from V and 2 bases from J, leaving 9 bases between. The germline V gene has CDR1 SGHRS and CDR2 YFSETQ. CDR3 nucleotide sequence: TGCGCCAGCAGCGAAGGGACTAACACCGGGGAGCTGTTTTTT. This codes for CASSEGTNTGELFF.

The chain employs TRBV7-2 and TRBJ1-2; 9 nucleotides line up with TRBD1. The CDR3 runs 14 residues. CDR1 and CDR2 (germline): SGHTA, FQGNSA. Germline trimming cut 4 bases from V and 8 bases from J; bases unmatched to any gene: 8. CDR3 protein: CASSWGQGSGGYTF. The CDR3 nucleotides read TGTGCCAGCAGCTGGGGACAGGGATCGGGAGGCTACACCTTC.